This is a list of T cell receptor beta chains from one sample in a study of Graves' ophthalmopathy and Graves' hyperthyroidism. TCRdb re-derived calls from the multiplex PCR reads in MiXCR, one entry per CDR3 protein. Among 600,000 to 950,000 distinct CDR3 sequences listed, around 40% were seen once. The sequenced sample was peripheral blood. These receptors were taken from an adult man with Graves' ophthalmopathy. The CDR3 runs from the conserved cysteine through the conserved F or W. Fields, in order: J gene, D gene, CDR3 length, V gene, clone size, CDR3 DNA, CDR3 protein. A D gene is named only where the DNA matches it firmly. Some rows mark clone size as missing; the rest say once, few, many or name a class of expanded clone.

>TRBJ2-7|.|14|TRBV25-1|.
TGTGCCAGCAGTGGGGTCGGGAGCTCCTACGAGCAGTACTTC
CASSGVGSSYEQYF
>TRBJ1-2|.|14|TRBV29-1|many
TGCAGCGTTGCCTTGGGGGCAGGTAACTATGGCTACACCTTC
CSVALGAGNYGYTF
>TRBJ2-7|.|14|TRBV10-3|few
TGTGCCAGCCGGGCTGACGGGGCAACCTACGAGCAGTACTTC
CASRADGATYEQYF
>TRBJ1-2|.|11|TRBV7-2|few
TGTGCCAGCAGTGCCGACACGGTATTAACCTTC
CASSADTVLTF
>TRBJ1-2|TRBD1|17|TRBV9|many
TGTGCCAGCAGCGTAGCAGGACAGGGTGGGGCGGTTGATGGCTACACCTTC
CASSVAGQGGAVDGYTF
>TRBJ2-5|.|13|TRBV20-1|.
TGCAGTGCTAGAGCGGGGACGGGAGAGACCCAGTACTTC
CSARAGTGETQYF
>TRBJ2-6|TRBD1|18|TRBV7-2|.
TGTGCCGGCAGCTTCCCCGGGACAGGGGTTACCGGGGCCAACGTCCTGACTTTC
CAGSFPGTGVTGANVLTF
>TRBJ1-2|.|13|TRBV7-2|.
TGTGCCAGCAGCCGTCCGGGGACTGGGGGCTACACCTTC
CASSRPGTGGYTF
>TRBJ1-2|.|13|TRBV7-9|few
TGTGCCAGCAGCCTGGGAGCTTCCTATGGCTACACCTTC
CASSLGASYGYTF
>TRBJ2-7|.|16|TRBV6-5|.
TGTGCCAGCAGTGAAGACTCGGGGCCCGTCTCCTACGAGCAGTACTTC
CASSEDSGPVSYEQYF
>TRBJ2-7|.|15|TRBV10-3|once
TGTGCCAGCAGTTACGTGGGGGGAGCCGGACACGAGCAGTACTTC
CASSYVGGAGHEQYF
>TRBJ2-2|.|16|TRBV19|.
TGTGCCAGTAGTATGTTAACTAGCAGGAACACCGGGGAGCTGTTTTTT
CASSMLTSRNTGELFF
>TRBJ1-5|TRBD1|16|TRBV24-1|.
TGTGCCAGCAGCCCAAGTCTCGGGACAGCGGGTCAGCCCCAGCATTTT
CASSPSLGTAGQPQHF
>TRBJ2-5|.|12|TRBV29-1|few
TGCAGCGTCGGGCCCGGACAAGAGACCCAGTACTTC
CSVGPGQETQYF
>TRBJ2-7|.|15|TRBV5-4|.
TGTGCCAGCAGCTTTGCAAGCCTAGCTACCTACAAGCAGTACTTC
CASSFASLATYKQYF
>TRBJ2-5|.|14|TRBV4-2|.
TGTGCCAGCAGCCAAGGCCCAGCCGAAGAGACCCAGTACTTC
CASSQGPAEETQYF
>TRBJ1-1|.|13|TRBV7-9|.
TGTGCCAGCAGCCCCCCTGGGGTCACTGAAGCTTTCTTT
CASSPPGVTEAFF
>TRBJ2-7|.|14|TRBV10-3|.
TGTGCCATCAGTGGGTCTAGCCGGAGCTACGAGCAGTACTTC
CAISGSSRSYEQYF
>TRBJ2-2|.|15|TRBV7-9|.
TGTGCCAGCAGCCTCCTGGACAGTGGCACCGGGGAGCTGTTTTTT
CASSLLDSGTGELFF
>TRBJ2-7|.|15|TRBV7-2|few
TGTGCCAGCAGCTTAGGGCCTAGCTCCATCTACGAGCAGTACTTC
CASSLGPSSIYEQYF
>TRBJ1-1|TRBD1|14|TRBV20-1|many
TGCAGTGCCCAAAGGGACAGGGCGTCGGGTGAAGCTTTCTTT
CSAQRDRASGEAFF
>TRBJ2-3|.|13|TRBV15|.
TGTGCCACCAGCAGAATCGGGATAGATACGCAGTATTTT
CATSRIGIDTQYF
>TRBJ1-2|TRBD1|14|TRBV9|.
TGTGCCAGCAGCTGGGGACAGGGTGGCTATGGCTACACCTTC
CASSWGQGGYGYTF